Shown below are 26 T cell receptor beta chains from a single sample sequenced in a study of cytotoxic CD8 clonotypes in ibrutinib-treated CLL. TCRdb keeps only in-frame clones here, not all; method: immunoSEQ multiplex PCR. Here the sample spans over 200,000 clones, approximately 70% being singletons. Specimen: PBMCs, collected after 12 months of ibrutinib treatment. These receptors were obtained from a human donor with chronic lymphocytic leukemia.

The chain has TRBV19 and TRBJ2-1, with D possibly TRBD2 on 5 matching bases. The CDR3 has 15 amino acids. Germline CDR1 reads LNHDA; CDR2 reads SQIVND (reference sequence). The ends were cut back, 3 bases at V and 8 bases at J, with 17 bases in the middle. This chain's CDR3 is CASSILAGLLDEQFF. CDR3 nucleotides: TGTGCCAGTAGTATTTTGGCGGGCCTGCTGGATGAGCAGTTCTTC.

The chain carries TRBV5-6 and TRBJ2-2; unclear D gene. V lost 0 bases and J lost 2, with 8 bases in between. Germline CDR1 is SGHDT and CDR2 is YYEEEE. The CDR3 has 15 amino acids. CDR3 DNA sequence: TGTGCCAGCAGCTTGGAGGGTTTTAACACCGGGGAGCTGTTTTTT. This codes for CASSLEGFNTGELFF.

The chain carries TRBV7-2 and TRBJ2-3, with D unresolved. This CDR3 comprises 13 residues. Looked up from germline, CDR1 is SGHTA and CDR2 is FQGNSA. The V end lost 1 base, the J end lost 0 bases, and 2 bases lay between the germline ends. CDR3 region: CASSLGSTDTQYF. CDR3 nucleotides: TGTGCCAGCAGCTTAGGCAGCACAGATACGCAGTATTTT.

This clone came up a few times. The V and J genes are TRBV4-2 and TRBJ2-1; tentative D call: TRBD2 (6 bases). Germline values: CDR1 LGHNA, CDR2 YNFKEQ. V was pared by 4 bases and J by 0 bases, with 22 bases between. The CDR3 extends over 19 amino acids. The CDR3 loop reads CASSLEMGGFVGSYNEQFF. In DNA form, the CDR3 reads TGTGCCAGCAGCCTCGAGATGGGGGGATTTGTAGGCTCCTACAATGAGCAGTTCTTC.

This chain uses TRBV7-3 with TRBJ2-1; D remains ambiguous. Germline CDR1 is SGHTA and CDR2 is FQGTGA. V was pared by 5 bases and J by 4 bases, with 6 bases between. CDR3 length: 12 amino acids. For the CDR3, the DNA is TGTGCCAGCAGCAAACAGTACAATGAGCAGTTCTTC. This gives the protein CASSKQYNEQFF.

V usage is TRBV30 and J usage is TRBJ1-1; tentatively, D is TRBD1 (6 bases). V shed 4 bases and J shed 1 base, with 13 bases lying between them. Looked up from germline, CDR1 is GTSNPN and CDR2 is SVGIG (reference sequence). The CDR3 is 14 residues long. The CDR3 nucleotides read TGTGCCTGGACCTCAGACAGGCCGAACACTGAAGCTTTCTTT. Translated: CAWTSDRPNTEAFF.

This clone has just one count. This rearrangement joins TRBV2 to TRBJ1-1; D is possibly TRBD1 (6 bases). Germline V gene data show CDR1 as SNHLY and CDR2 as FYNNEI. The CDR3 loop spans 11 amino acids. V lost 7 bases, J lost 7 bases, and 10 bases lay in between. CDR3 DNA: TGTGCCAGCATGATGGACAGTGAAGCTTTCTTT. Its translation is CASMMDSEAFF.

The table lists this clone with a few counts. The rearrangement joins TRBV2 to TRBJ1-2, with a weak D call TRBD1 (6 bases). The CDR3 totals 12 residues. V lost 6 bases and J 6 bases, leaving 11 bases between the germline ends. Germline V gene sequence: CDR1 SNHLY, CDR2 FYNNEI. The CDR3 region has the DNA TGTGCCAGCAGGCTACAGGGTAATGGCTACACCTTC. This codes for CASRLQGNGYTF.

V gene TRBV6-4 combines with J gene TRBJ2-2; D possibly uses TRBD1 or TRBD2 (5 bases each). Per germline, CDR1 MRHNA and CDR2 SNTAGT. V lost 3 bases to trimming and J lost 3 bases, with 5 bases between them. CDR3 length: 13 amino acids. This CDR3 is CASSEGHTGELFF. In DNA form, the CDR3 reads TGTGCCAGCAGTGAGGGACACACCGGGGAGCTGTTTTTT.

The rearrangement links TRBV7-9 to TRBJ1-3; 9 nucleotides match TRBD1. Germline trimming cut 5 bases from V and 6 bases from J; bases unmatched to any gene: 5. This CDR3 contains 14 residues. Germline lookup yields CDR1 SEHNR and CDR2 FQNEAQ (reference sequence). The CDR3 protein is CASSQGQGKNTIYF. DNA of the CDR3: TGTGCCAGCAGCCAAGGACAGGGGAAAAACACCATATATTTT. Full variable domain (remainder filled in from reference TRBV7-9 and TRBJ1-3): DTGVSQNPRHKITKRGQNVTFRCDPISEHNRLYWYRQTLGQGPEFLTYFQNEAQLEKSRLLSDRFSAERPKGSFSTLEIQRTEQGDSAMYLCASSQGQGKNTIYFGEGSWLTVV.

V is TRBV5-1 and J is TRBJ1-4; D may be TRBD1 (6 bases). V lost 4 bases and J 2 bases, leaving 12 bases between the germline ends. Germline lookup yields CDR1 SGHRS and CDR2 YFSETQ. CDR3 size: 15 residues. CDR3 loop: CASSKGDITNEKLFF. CDR3 DNA sequence: TGCGCCAGCAGCAAGGGGGACATTACTAATGAAAAACTGTTTTTT.

V is TRBV12-5 and J is TRBJ2-1, with TRBD2 as a possible D gene (8 bases). The CDR3 is 22 residues long. Deletions cut 4 bases from V and 3 bases from J, with 34 bases between. The V gene's germline CDR1 is LGHNT and CDR2 FRNRAP. The CDR3, as DNA: TGTGCTAGTGGTTCCCCAGGGTCGATAGCGGGGAGGGGGCGATCCCTCTACAATGAGCAGTTCTTC. It yields the protein CASGSPGSIAGRGRSLYNEQFF.

The rearrangement links TRBV10-2 to TRBJ1-5; D unclear. Germline CDR1 reads WSHSY; CDR2 reads SAAADI. V was clipped by 2 bases and J by 4 bases, with 9 bases between them. CDR3 size: 14 residues. CDR3 residues: CASSESSVNQPQHF. The CDR3 DNA is TGCGCCAGCAGTGAGAGTTCGGTAAATCAGCCCCAGCATTTT.

The V gene is TRBV9, the J gene TRBJ2-2, with 8 bases lining up with TRBD1. CDR3 length: 15 amino acids. Germline V gene lookup returns CDR1 SGDLS and CDR2 YYNGEE. Trimming removed 3 bases from V and 2 bases from J; junction bases left unmatched: 3. The CDR3 spells CASSATGDNTGELFF. CDR3 DNA: TGTGCCAGCAGCGCGACAGGGGATAACACCGGGGAGCTGTTTTTT.

The V gene is TRBV2, the J gene TRBJ2-3; D unresolved. Trimming removed 7 bases from V and 1 base from J, with 12 bases in between. Germline CDR1 is SNHLY and CDR2 is FYNNEI. The CDR3 is 14 residues long. The CDR3 here is CASTAPIGTDTQYF. The CDR3 region has the DNA TGTGCCAGCACCGCCCCTATAGGCACAGATACGCAGTATTTT. Together with reference TRBV2 and TRBJ2-3, the CDR3 gives the full variable domain: EPEVTQTPSHQVTQMGQEVILRCVPISNHLYFYWYRQILGQKVEFLVSFYNNEISEKSEIFDDQFSVERPDGSNFTLKIRSTKLEDSAMYFCASTAPIGTDTQYFGPGTRLTVL.

V is TRBV19 and J is TRBJ2-2, with a weak D call TRBD1 (6 bases). The germline gives CDR1 LNHDA, CDR2 SQIVND (reference sequence). V gave up 7 bases and J gave up 5 bases, with 14 bases separating them. This CDR3 region has 14 residues. Here the CDR3 DNA reads TGTGCCAGTAATGCAGGGGTCGCAACCGGGGAGCTGTTTTTT. Amino acids: CASNAGVATGELFF.

The chain uses TRBV30 and TRBJ1-1; D uncertain. The V end lost 2 bases, the J end lost 1 base, and 8 bases lay between the germline ends. The CDR3 spans 13 residues. The germline CDR1 and CDR2 sequences are GTSNPN and SVGIG (reference sequence). The CDR3 DNA is TGTGCCTGGAGTACAACGGAGAACACTGAAGCTTTCTTT. The encoded protein is CAWSTTENTEAFF.

This rearrangement joins TRBV6-5 to TRBJ1-2, with 11 bases lining up with TRBD1. Per the germline V gene, CDR1 is MNHEY and CDR2 is SVGAGI. The J segment lost 4 bases and the V segment lost 2 bases, leaving 6 bases of the junction unmatched. The CDR3 length is 16 residues. The CDR3 DNA reads as TGTGCCAGCAGTTACCGTGGACAGGGGGCGTTCTATGGCTACACCTTC. This sequence encodes CASSYRGQGAFYGYTF.

V usage is TRBV5-1 and J usage is TRBJ1-1, with TRBD1 as a possible D gene (5 bases). CDR1 is SGHRS and CDR2 is YFSETQ in the germline V gene. The CDR3 totals 14 residues. Trimming took off 4 bases at V and 5 bases at J, with 15 bases between the two ends. CDR3 sequence (DNA): TGCGCCAGCAGCCCAGGTTGGGGCCGGACTGAAGCTTTCTTT. Its protein product is CASSPGWGRTEAFF.

The chain uses TRBV28 and TRBJ2-1; D is undetermined. The CDR3 covers 14 residues. Germline-derived CDR1 and CDR2 are MDHEN and SYDVKM. V lost 4 bases, J lost 8 bases, and 15 bases lay in between. The CDR3, as DNA: TGTGCCAGCAGTTCCCTCCACTCAGGCGATGAGCAGTTCTTC. Amino acids: CASSSLHSGDEQFF.

The chain is built from TRBV19 and TRBJ1-1; TRBD1 might be the D (6 bases). CDR1 and CDR2 from the germline V gene are LNHDA and SQIVND (reference sequence). CDR3 length: 13 residues. V was shortened by 0 bases and J by 7 bases, with 9 bases between the two germline ends. The CDR3 nucleotides are TGTGCCAGTAGTATAGATCTGGACAGTGAAGCTTTCTTT. Amino acids: CASSIDLDSEAFF.

The rearrangement links TRBV13 to TRBJ2-2; TRBD2 agrees at 10 bases. The CDR3 spans 16 residues. V dropped 5 bases and J dropped 7; count of bases not matched to a gene: 10. Germline V gives CDR1 PRHDT, CDR2 FYEKMQ (reference sequence). The chain's CDR3 is CASSNQREGRYGELFF. CDR3 nucleotides: TGTGCCAGCAGCAACCAGCGGGAGGGGAGGTACGGGGAGCTGTTTTTT. The variable domain in full, completed from reference TRBV13 and TRBJ2-2, reads AAGVIQSPRHLIKEKRETATLKCYPIPRHDTVYWYQQGPGQDPQFLISFYEKMQSDKGSIPDRFSAQQFSDYHSELNMSSLELGDSALYFCASSNQREGRYGELFFGEGSRLTVL.

The rearrangement joins TRBV4-2 to TRBJ1-1; a weak D match, TRBD1 (5 bases). Germline V gene data show CDR1 as LGHNA and CDR2 as YNFKEQ. The CDR3 totals 15 residues. Trimming took off 4 bases at V and 0 bases at J, with 12 bases between the two ends. CDR3 sequence reads: CASSPRGAMNTEAFF. CDR3 coding DNA: TGTGCCAGCAGCCCCCGGGGCGCCATGAACACTGAAGCTTTCTTT.

The V call is TRBV5-1, the J call TRBJ2-7; 10 bases align to TRBD1. From germline, CDR1 is SGHRS and CDR2 YFSETQ. After removal of 5 bases from V and 0 bases from J, the junction contained 5 bases not matched to a gene. The CDR3 loop spans 15 amino acids. CDR3 nucleotides: TGCGCCAGCAGGTCCGGGACAGGGGTCTCCTACGAGCAGTACTTC. Its protein product is CASRSGTGVSYEQYF.

The chain employs TRBV7-2 and TRBJ2-2; D might be TRBD2 (5 bases). Germline CDR1 SGHTA, CDR2 FQGNSA. V shed 5 bases and J shed 5 bases, with 12 bases lying between them. This CDR3 has 14 residues. The CDR3 protein is CASSPVGGTGELFF. DNA of the CDR3: TGTGCCAGCAGCCCCGTTGGAGGTACCGGGGAGCTGTTTTTT.

This chain connects TRBV11-2 to TRBJ2-1, with 12 bases fitting TRBD2. Losses at the gene ends were 6 bases for V and 1 base for J; bases not matched to a gene: 7. This CDR3 has 17 amino acids. CDR1 is SGHAT, CDR2 FQNNGV, per germline. The CDR3 nucleotides read TGTGCCAGCAGACCACTAGCGGGGGGACCTTCCTACAATGAGCAGTTCTTC. Its translation is CASRPLAGGPSYNEQFF. Full variable domain (remainder filled in from reference TRBV11-2 and TRBJ2-1): EAGVAQSPRYKIIEKRQSVAFWCNPISGHATLYWYQQILGQGPKLLIQFQNNGVVDDSQLPKDRFSAERLKGVDSTLKIQPAKLEDSAVYLCASRPLAGGPSYNEQFFGPGTRLTVL.